Below are 6 T cell receptor beta chains sequenced from a single sample in a study of cytomegalovirus exposure and HLA in healthy donors. Clones were sequenced by immunoSEQ multiplex PCR, and TCRdb holds only the in-frame ones, with some missing. Of about 120,000 clones listed, 89% are singletons. The sample comprised PBMCs. The receptors come from a woman under 30 in good health and CMV-seronegative.

This chain links TRBV30 with TRBJ2-1; 7 nucleotides line up with TRBD1. The CDR3 sequence is 14 residues long. Losses at the gene ends were 6 bases for V and 5 bases for J; bases not matched to a gene: 10. Per germline, CDR1 GTSNPN and CDR2 SVGIG (reference sequence). DNA of the CDR3: TGTGCCTGCAACGAAGCAGGGACAGACAATGAGCAGTTCTTC. Translating gives CACNEAGTDNEQFF.

The V gene is TRBV28, the J gene TRBJ1-2, with 11 bases fitting TRBD1. Germline trimming cut 5 bases from V and 6 bases from J; bases unmatched to any gene: 11. Germline V gene data show CDR1 as MDHEN and CDR2 as SYDVKM. The CDR3 consists of 16 residues. This CDR3 is CASSAPGDRGFNGYTF. The CDR3 nucleotides read TGTGCCAGCAGTGCCCCAGGGGACAGGGGGTTCAATGGCTACACCTTC.

J is TRBJ1-2 and V is TRBV27, with a possible D match to TRBD1 (5 bases). V was pared by 6 bases and J by 1 base, with 21 bases between. This CDR3 is 17 amino acids long. In germline, CDR1 is MNHEY, CDR2 SMNVEV (reference sequence). In nucleotides, the CDR3 is TGTGCCAGCAGCAGGGACTTCGAAATCGGCATTAACTATGGCTACACCTTC. Its protein product is CASSRDFEIGINYGYTF.

The V gene is TRBV9, the J gene TRBJ2-7, with 9 bases fitting TRBD1. Germline V gene sequence: CDR1 SGDLS, CDR2 YYNGEE. The CDR3 runs to 15 residues. The V gene end was trimmed by 3 bases and the J gene end by 3 bases; junction bases not matched to a gene: 7. As DNA, the CDR3 is TGTGCCAGCAGCGGGGACCGGGACAGGGACTACGAGCAGTACTTC. It is translated as CASSGDRDRDYEQYF.

The J gene is TRBJ2-7, the V gene TRBV27, with TRBD2 as a possible D gene (6 bases). This CDR3 has 15 residues. V was cut by 0 bases and J by 2 bases, with 11 bases left in between. CDR1 and CDR2 (germline): MNHEY, SMNVEV (reference sequence). Here the CDR3 DNA reads TGTGCCAGCAGTTTATCCGGGGGTGCTCCCTACGAGCAGTACTTC. Protein sequence: CASSLSGGAPYEQYF.

This sequence joins TRBV10-2 and TRBJ1-1, with D uncertain. Trimming removed 1 base at V and 8 bases at J, with 14 bases between. The CDR3 spans 14 residues. The germline CDR1 and CDR2 sequences are WSHSY and SAAADI. The CDR3 bases are TGCGCCAGCAGTGAGTATACTAGACCGGGGGAAGCTTTCTTT. Protein: CASSEYTRPGEAFF.